This T cell receptor (beta chain) originates from a study of shared clonotypes between healthy human individuals. Findings of the study overall: In contrast to clonotypes shared by all four donors, non-shared clonotypes had lower generation probabilities.

On this clone: What it recognizes is unknown. This same CDR3 is encoded by further DNA sequences in the sample.

The CDR3 length is 13 residues. CDR1 is SGHTA, CDR2 FQGTGA, per germline. The V end lost 5 bases, the J end lost 2 bases, and 9 bases lay between the germline ends. Data came from immunoSEQ multiplex PCR; TCRdb stores just in-frame clones and leaves some out. Altogether under 2.5 million clones are present, less than 95% being singletons, with the ten largest covering approximately 0.39%. Sequenced: naive CD4+ T cells from PBMCs. This sample's subset: CD45RA+ positively selected. This clonotype was obtained from a man aged 18 to 35 in good health. Some clones in this sample may be carry-over from other donors' samples. The chain has TRBV7-3 and TRBJ2-5; D uncertain. This CDR3 is CASSPGSQETQYF. The CDR3 bases are TGTGCCAGCAGCCCCGGATCGCAAGAGACCCAGTACTTC.